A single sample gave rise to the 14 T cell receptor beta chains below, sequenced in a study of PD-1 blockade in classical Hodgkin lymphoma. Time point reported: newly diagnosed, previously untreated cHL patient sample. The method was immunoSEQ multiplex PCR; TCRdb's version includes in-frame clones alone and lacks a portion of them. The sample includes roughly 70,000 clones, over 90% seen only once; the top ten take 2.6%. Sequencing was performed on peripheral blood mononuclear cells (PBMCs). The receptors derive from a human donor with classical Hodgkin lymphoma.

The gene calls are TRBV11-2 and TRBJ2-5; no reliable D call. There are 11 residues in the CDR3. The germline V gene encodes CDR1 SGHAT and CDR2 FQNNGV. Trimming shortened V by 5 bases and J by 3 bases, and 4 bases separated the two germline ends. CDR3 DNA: TGTGCCAGCAGCCACGAAGAGACCCAGTACTTC. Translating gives CASSHEETQYF.

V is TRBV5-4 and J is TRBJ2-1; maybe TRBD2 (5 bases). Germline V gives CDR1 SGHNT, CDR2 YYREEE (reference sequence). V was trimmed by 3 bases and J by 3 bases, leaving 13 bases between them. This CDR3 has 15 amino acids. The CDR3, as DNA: TGTGCCAGCAGCTCCCTCGGGGTAGTCTACAATGAGCAGTTCTTC. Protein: CASSSLGVVYNEQFF.

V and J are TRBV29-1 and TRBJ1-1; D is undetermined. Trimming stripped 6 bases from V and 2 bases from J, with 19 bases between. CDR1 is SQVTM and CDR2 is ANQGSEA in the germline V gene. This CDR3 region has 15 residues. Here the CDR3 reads CSVESGSSPNTEAFF. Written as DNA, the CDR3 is TGCAGCGTCGAGTCCGGGTCTTCTCCTAACACTGAAGCTTTCTTT.

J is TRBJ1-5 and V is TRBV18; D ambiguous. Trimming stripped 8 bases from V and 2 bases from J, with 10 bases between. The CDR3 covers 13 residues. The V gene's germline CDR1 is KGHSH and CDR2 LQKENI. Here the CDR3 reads CASANSGNQPQHF. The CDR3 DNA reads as TGTGCCAGCGCGAATTCTGGCAATCAGCCCCAGCATTTT.

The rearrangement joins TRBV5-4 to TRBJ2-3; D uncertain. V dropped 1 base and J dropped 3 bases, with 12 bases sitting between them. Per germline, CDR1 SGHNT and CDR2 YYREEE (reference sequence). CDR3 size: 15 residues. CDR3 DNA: TGTGCCAGCAGCTTGAGCGCGGCAGCGACAGATACGCAGTATTTT. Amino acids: CASSLSAAATDTQYF. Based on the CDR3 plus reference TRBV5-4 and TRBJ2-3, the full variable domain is ETGVTQSPTHLIKTRGQQVTLRCSSQSGHNTVSWYQQALGQGPQFIFQYYREEENGRGNFPPRFSGLQFPNYSSELNVNALELDDSALYLCASSLSAAATDTQYFGPGTRLTVL.

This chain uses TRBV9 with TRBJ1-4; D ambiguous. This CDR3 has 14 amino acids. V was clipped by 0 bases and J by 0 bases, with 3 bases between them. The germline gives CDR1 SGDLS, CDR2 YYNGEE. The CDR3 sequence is CASSVGPTNEKLFF. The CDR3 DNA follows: TGTGCCAGCAGCGTAGGACCAACTAATGAAAAACTGTTTTTT.

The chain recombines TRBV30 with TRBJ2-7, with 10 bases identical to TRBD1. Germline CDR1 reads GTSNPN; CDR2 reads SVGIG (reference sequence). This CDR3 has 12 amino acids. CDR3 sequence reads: CGSGTGVYEQYF. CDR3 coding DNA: TGTGGATCCGGGACAGGGGTCTACGAGCAGTACTTC.

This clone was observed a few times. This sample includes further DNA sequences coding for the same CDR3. The CDR3 nucleotides are TGCGCCAGCAGCCGGGATAATTCACCCCTCCACTTT. This codes for CASSRDNSPLHF. This sequence joins TRBV4-1 and TRBJ1-6; no clear D. The V and J ends lost 4 bases and 5 bases respectively, with 3 bases between them. CDR3 length: 12 amino acids. CDR1 is MGHRA and CDR2 is YSYEKL in the germline V gene.

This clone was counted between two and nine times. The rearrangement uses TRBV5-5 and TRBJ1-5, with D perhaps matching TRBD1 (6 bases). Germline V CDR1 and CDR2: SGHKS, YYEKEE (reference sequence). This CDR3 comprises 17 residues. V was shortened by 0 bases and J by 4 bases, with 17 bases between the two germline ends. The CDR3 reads CASSLALGQRGNQPQHF. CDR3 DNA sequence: TGTGCCAGCAGCTTGGCCCTCGGACAGAGAGGGAATCAGCCCCAGCATTTT.

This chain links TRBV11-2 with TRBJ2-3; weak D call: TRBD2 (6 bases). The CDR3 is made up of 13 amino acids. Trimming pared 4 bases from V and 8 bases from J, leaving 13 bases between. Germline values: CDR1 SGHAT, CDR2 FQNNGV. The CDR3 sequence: CASSSLKEGTQYF. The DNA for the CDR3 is TGTGCCAGCAGCTCGCTGAAGGAGGGTACGCAGTATTTT.

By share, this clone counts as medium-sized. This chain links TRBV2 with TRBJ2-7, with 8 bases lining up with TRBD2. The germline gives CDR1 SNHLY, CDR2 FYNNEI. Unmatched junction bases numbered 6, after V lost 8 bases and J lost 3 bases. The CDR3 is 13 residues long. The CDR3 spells CASYGTSGYEQYF. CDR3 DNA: TGTGCCAGCTACGGGACTAGTGGCTACGAGCAGTACTTC.

The CDR3 coding sequence is TGCAGCGTTGGAGCAGGGATAGGCTACACCTTC. Protein product: CSVGAGIGYTF. The chain carries TRBV29-1 and TRBJ1-2; possible D gene TRBD1, 5 bases. CDR1 and CDR2 from the germline V gene are SQVTM and ANQGSEA. V was shortened by 4 bases and J by 8 bases, with 11 bases between the two germline ends. CDR3 length: 11 amino acids. Combining the CDR3 with reference TRBV29-1 and TRBJ1-2 gives the whole variable domain SAVISQKPSRDICQRGTSLTIQCQVDSQVTMMFWYRQQPGQSLTLIATANQGSEATYESGFVIDKFPISRPNLTFSTLTVSNMSPEDSSIYLCSVGAGIGYTFGSGTRLTVV.

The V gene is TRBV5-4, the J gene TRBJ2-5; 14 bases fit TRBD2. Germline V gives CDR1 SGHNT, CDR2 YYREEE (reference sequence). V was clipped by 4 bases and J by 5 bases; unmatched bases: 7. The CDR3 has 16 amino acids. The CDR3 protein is CASSPTSGGAAETQYF. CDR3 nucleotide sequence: TGTGCCAGCAGCCCGACTAGCGGGGGGGCAGCGGAGACCCAGTACTTC.

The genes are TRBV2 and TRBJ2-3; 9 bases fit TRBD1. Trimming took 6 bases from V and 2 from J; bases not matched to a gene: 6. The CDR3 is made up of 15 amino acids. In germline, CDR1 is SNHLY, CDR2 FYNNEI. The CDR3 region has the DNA TGTGCCAGCAGGCGACGGGACAGGGACACAGATACGCAGTATTTT. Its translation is CASRRRDRDTDTQYF.